This T cell receptor beta chain emerged from a study of T cells in Graves' hyperthyroidism and ophthalmopathy. General study points: Most thyroid clonotypes expanded above 0.001 were also detected in blood.

Germline-derived CDR1 and CDR2 are SQVTM and ANQGSEA. The CDR3 is 14 residues long. V lost 5 bases to trimming and J lost 0 bases; unmatched junction nucleotides: 2. On this clonotype itself: Its antigen is undetermined.

RNA transcripts provided the source from which TCR beta CDR3 regions were amplified. Researchers ran a first-round RT-PCR on the TCR CDR3 using the HTBI primer set. One entry per CDR3 protein, called by TCRdb with MiXCR from the multiplex PCR reads. The repertoire holds approximately 600,000 distinct CDR3 sequences, with roughly 17% as singletons. Diagnosis rested on symptoms, serum thyroxine and TRAb, thyroid ultrasound, and orbital computed tomography. The material sequenced was blood. The chain couples TRBV29-1 to TRBJ2-2; 8 nucleotides align to TRBD2. The TCR originated in a woman aged 25 to 45 with Graves' hyperthyroidism. CDR3 sequence (DNA): TGCAGCGTTACACTAGCGGCGAACACCGGGGAGCTGTTTTTT. Translating gives CSVTLAANTGELFF.